The 24 T cell receptor beta chains given below trace back to one sample, sequenced in a study of blood T cell repertoires in COVID-19. Profiling relied on immunoSEQ multiplex PCR, and the TCRdb table lists in-frame clones only, not all of them. The repertoire holds 110,000 or so clones, with 81% as singletons. Sample: peripheral blood. The receptor set was obtained from a man between 50 and 59 years old with acute or convalescent COVID-19.

V usage is TRBV28 and J usage is TRBJ2-7; TRBD1 might be the D (6 bases). Trimming pared 5 bases from V and 2 bases from J, leaving 16 bases between. The CDR3 contains 15 residues. Germline V gene sequence: CDR1 MDHEN, CDR2 SYDVKM. CDR3 bases: TGTGCCAGCAGTCCTGGGGGCAGCAGTCCCTACGAGCAGTACTTC. This codes for CASSPGGSSPYEQYF.

The sample holds one count of this clone. The J gene is TRBJ1-4, the V gene TRBV6-2 or TRBV6-3, with D hard to call. This CDR3 region has 17 residues. Trimming pared 2 bases from V and 0 bases from J, leaving 13 bases between. Germline V CDR1 and CDR2: MNHEY, SVGEGT. The CDR3 DNA reads as TGTGCCAGCAGTTACGGGTTGCGGATCGCAACTAATGAAAAACTGTTTTTT. Translated: CASSYGLRIATNEKLFF.

This clone has just one count. V gene TRBV2 combines with J gene TRBJ2-3; TRBD2 might be the D (5 bases). Germline V CDR1 and CDR2: SNHLY, FYNNEI. The V end was cut by 6 bases, the J end by 3 bases, with 10 bases between. The CDR3 has 13 residues. For the CDR3, the DNA is TGTGCCAGCAGGCCCTGGAGGACAGATACGCAGTATTTT. Translation gives CASRPWRTDTQYF. Filled out from reference TRBV2 and TRBJ2-3, the complete variable domain reads EPEVTQTPSHQVTQMGQEVILRCVPISNHLYFYWYRQILGQKVEFLVSFYNNEISEKSEIFDDQFSVERPDGSNFTLKIRSTKLEDSAMYFCASRPWRTDTQYFGPGTRLTVL.

The V gene is TRBV4-2, the J gene TRBJ2-2; perhaps TRBD2 as D (6 bases). The V gene's germline CDR1 is LGHNA and CDR2 YNFKEQ. Trimming removed 0 bases from V and 6 bases from J, with 14 bases in between. This CDR3 contains 16 residues. DNA for the CDR3: TGTGCCAGCAGCCAAGATCCGGGAGTGCGGGCCGGGGAGCTGTTTTTT. Translation: CASSQDPGVRAGELFF.

In nucleotides, the CDR3 is TGTGCCAGCCAAACCGGGGGGCGCTGGGGCTACACCTTC. This translates into CASQTGGRWGYTF. The chain carries TRBV28 and TRBJ1-2; perhaps TRBD1 as D (6 bases). Trimming stripped 8 bases from V and 8 bases from J, with 18 bases between. Germline assignment: CDR1 MDHEN and CDR2 SYDVKM. The CDR3 sequence is 13 residues long.

The CDR3 loop is CASSQDYGQGALETQYF. CDR3 in DNA: TGCGCCAGCAGCCAAGATTACGGACAGGGGGCTCTGGAGACCCAGTACTTC. This chain uses TRBV4-1 with TRBJ2-5; 11 bases are shared with TRBD1. V dropped 0 bases and J dropped 5; count of bases not matched to a gene: 8. The CDR3 covers 17 residues. The germline V gene has CDR1 MGHRA and CDR2 YSYEKL.

This clone appeared a single time. The chain links TRBV29-1 to TRBJ1-3; no clear D gene. Germline V CDR1 and CDR2: SQVTM, ANQGSEA. V lost 2 bases and J 4 bases, leaving 3 bases between the germline ends. CDR3 length equals 11 residues. CDR3 amino acids: CSVEQGNTIYF. The CDR3 DNA sequence: TGCAGCGTTGAACAGGGAAACACCATATATTTT.

The chain employs TRBV4-1 and TRBJ1-1, with a weak D call TRBD1 (6 bases). V was shortened by 2 bases and J by 2 bases, with 21 bases between the two germline ends. The CDR3 extends over 18 amino acids. Germline CDR1 and CDR2: MGHRA and YSYEKL. CDR3 in amino acids: CASSQRGMDRGRNTEAFF. The CDR3 nucleotides read TGCGCCAGCAGCCAAAGGGGGATGGACAGAGGAAGAAACACTGAAGCTTTCTTT.

This sequence joins TRBV19 and TRBJ1-5; TRBD1 agrees at 8 bases. The CDR3 covers 18 residues. Germline trimming cut 1 base from V and 3 bases from J; bases unmatched to any gene: 11. Germline V gives CDR1 LNHDA, CDR2 SQIVND (reference sequence). CDR3 sequence (DNA): TGTGCCAGTAGTATAGTTCTGGACAGGGCGGGACTCAATCAGCCCCAGCATTTT. Its translation: CASSIVLDRAGLNQPQHF.

The chain couples TRBV18 to TRBJ1-1, with 7 bases aligning to TRBD1. CDR3 size: 13 residues. J lost 6 bases, V lost 5 bases, and 6 bases had no gene match. Per germline, CDR1 KGHSH and CDR2 LQKENI. The DNA for the CDR3 is TGTGCCAGCTCAGCGGACAGGACGGCTGAAGCTTTCTTT. Its translation: CASSADRTAEAFF.

The chain couples TRBV13 to TRBJ2-5; D is perhaps TRBD1 (6 bases). Deletions cut 5 bases from V and 3 bases from J, with 13 bases between. CDR3 size: 14 residues. Germline CDR1 is PRHDT and CDR2 is FYEKMQ (reference sequence). The CDR3 loop reads CASSPRTEKETQYF. CDR3 nucleotides: TGTGCCAGCAGCCCCCGGACAGAGAAAGAGACCCAGTACTTC.

In this sample, this clone turned up a few times. The chain joins TRBV29-1 to TRBJ1-2, with D unclear. Germline CDR1 SQVTM, CDR2 ANQGSEA. Trimming took 1 base from V and 4 from J, leaving 4 bases between them. CDR3 length: 11 residues. Written as DNA, the CDR3 is TGCAGCGTTGAAGGGAGCTATGGCTACACCTTC. This codes for CSVEGSYGYTF.

The sample holds one count of this clone. The chain has TRBV5-1 and TRBJ1-2; 11 nucleotides align to TRBD1. From germline, CDR1 is SGHRS and CDR2 YFSETQ. CDR3 length: 15 residues. The junction had 8 bases not matched to a gene; V was cut back by 6 bases and J by 4 bases. The CDR3 here is CASKTGTGGSYGYTF. DNA of the CDR3: TGCGCCAGCAAGACAGGGACAGGGGGTTCCTATGGCTACACCTTC.

The chain recombines TRBV5-5 with TRBJ1-4, with D unresolved. This CDR3 spans 16 amino acids. CDR1 is SGHKS, CDR2 YYEKEE, per germline (reference sequence). Trimming pared 0 bases from V and 8 bases from J, leaving 17 bases between. The CDR3, as DNA: TGTGCCAGCAGCTTGGCCGGAACAGTCCTTTCCGAAAAACTGTTTTTT. Translation gives CASSLAGTVLSEKLFF.

The rearrangement links TRBV2 to TRBJ1-2; 7 bases align to TRBD1. The CDR3 loop spans 13 amino acids. Germline CDR1 and CDR2: SNHLY and FYNNEI. Trimming cost V 7 bases and J 7 bases; bases outside gene matches: 9. In DNA form, the CDR3 reads TGTGCCAGCAAGGGGGCAGGGACGGTTGGCTACACCTTC. Translated, it gives CASKGAGTVGYTF.

The V gene is TRBV4-1, the J gene TRBJ1-2; TRBD1 is a possible D gene (5 bases). With 0 bases removed from V and 4 bases from J, the gap between germline ends came to 6 bases. The germline V gene has CDR1 MGHRA and CDR2 YSYEKL. The CDR3 sequence is 13 residues long. The CDR3 coding sequence is TGCGCCAGCAGCCAAGAAGGGGTCTATGGCTACACCTTC. Translated, it gives CASSQEGVYGYTF.

The V call is TRBV11-3, the J call TRBJ2-2; no definite D call. The CDR3 contains 14 residues. Germline V gene lookup returns CDR1 SGHNT and CDR2 YENEEA. Trimming shortened V by 1 base and J by 3 bases, and 6 bases separated the two germline ends. CDR3 in amino acids: CASSLVPDTGELFF. The CDR3 bases are TGTGCCAGCAGCTTAGTTCCGGACACCGGGGAGCTGTTTTTT. The whole variable domain, remainder taken from reference TRBV11-3 and TRBJ2-2, is EAGVVQSPRYKIIEKKQPVAFWCNPISGHNTLYWYLQNLGQGPELLIRYENEEAVDDSQLPKDRFSAERLKGVDSTLKIQPAELGDSAVYLCASSLVPDTGELFFGEGSRLTVL.

The chain employs TRBV5-4 and TRBJ2-5; D ambiguous. The germline V and J ends were trimmed by 1 base and 1 base, with 11 bases remaining between them. CDR3 length: 15 amino acids. CDR1 and CDR2 from the germline V gene are SGHNT and YYREEE (reference sequence). In DNA form, the CDR3 reads TGTGCCAGCAGCTTGCTATCACGGTTCCAAGAGACCCAGTACTTC. Translation gives CASSLLSRFQETQYF.

V gene TRBV2 combines with J gene TRBJ1-6; a possible D gene is TRBD1 (6 bases). Germline V lookup: CDR1 SNHLY, CDR2 FYNNEI. Trimming removed 4 bases from V and 9 bases from J, with 10 bases in between. The CDR3 is 13 amino acids. This CDR3 is CASSAGVGSPLHF. CDR3 nucleotide sequence: TGTGCCAGCAGTGCAGGGGTTGGTTCACCCCTCCACTTT. Filled out from reference TRBV2 and TRBJ1-6, the complete variable domain reads EPEVTQTPSHQVTQMGQEVILRCVPISNHLYFYWYRQILGQKVEFLVSFYNNEISEKSEIFDDQFSVERPDGSNFTLKIRSTKLEDSAMYFCASSAGVGSPLHFGNGTRLTVT.

The chain combines TRBV6-1 with TRBJ2-7; 14 bases are a match to TRBD2. The CDR3 covers 18 residues. Trimming took 2 bases from V and 2 from J; bases not matched to a gene: 8. CDR1 MNHNS and CDR2 SASEGT come from the germline V gene. The CDR3 region has the DNA TGTGCCAGCAGTGAACCGACTAGCGGGGGGGGATCGGCCTACGAGCAGTACTTC. It codes for CASSEPTSGGGSAYEQYF.

J is TRBJ1-1 and V is TRBV6-5; 8 nucleotides match TRBD1. J gave up 4 bases and V 6 bases, and 7 bases lay outside the gene matches. In germline, CDR1 is MNHEY, CDR2 SVGAGI. This CDR3 spans 14 amino acids. The CDR3 nucleotides are TGTGCCAGCAGGGAGACAGGGGCCGGCACTGAAGCTTTCTTT. Its protein is CASRETGAGTEAFF.

The rearrangement uses TRBV7-9 and TRBJ2-7, with D possibly TRBD1 on 6 matching bases. The V end lost 1 base, the J end lost 2 bases, and 6 bases lay between the germline ends. The CDR3 extends over 13 amino acids. Looked up from germline, CDR1 is SEHNR and CDR2 is FQNEAQ (reference sequence). CDR3 loop: CASSLGDTYEQYF. DNA for the CDR3: TGTGCCAGCAGCTTAGGGGACACCTACGAGCAGTACTTC.

The V call is TRBV27, the J call TRBJ2-3; TRBD1 might be the D (6 bases). V lost 3 bases and J 7 bases, leaving 11 bases between the germline ends. The CDR3 contains 13 residues. The V gene's germline CDR1 is MNHEY and CDR2 SMNVEV (reference sequence). The CDR3 loop reads CASSLKDSYTQYF. CDR3 nucleotide sequence: TGTGCCAGCAGTTTGAAGGACAGTTATACGCAGTATTTT.

V and J are TRBV19 and TRBJ2-3; perhaps TRBD2 as D (6 bases). Germline CDR1 LNHDA, CDR2 SQIVND (reference sequence). This CDR3 region has 15 residues. Trimming removed 5 bases from V and 0 bases from J, with 12 bases in between. The CDR3 protein is CASSFGAGSTDTQYF. The CDR3 nucleotides are TGTGCCAGTAGTTTTGGGGCGGGGAGCACAGATACGCAGTATTTT.